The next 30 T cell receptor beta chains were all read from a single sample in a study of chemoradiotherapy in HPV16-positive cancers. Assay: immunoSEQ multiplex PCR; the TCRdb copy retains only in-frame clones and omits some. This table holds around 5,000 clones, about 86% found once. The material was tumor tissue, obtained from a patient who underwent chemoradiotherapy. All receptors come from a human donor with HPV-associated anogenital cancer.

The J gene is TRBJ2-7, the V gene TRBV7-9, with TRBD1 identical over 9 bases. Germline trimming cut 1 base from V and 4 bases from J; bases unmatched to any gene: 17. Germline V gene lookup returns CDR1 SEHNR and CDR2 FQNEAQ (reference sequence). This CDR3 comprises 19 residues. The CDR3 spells CASSLVITSRTGASYEQYF. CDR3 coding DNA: TGTGCCAGCAGCTTAGTAATAACCTCCCGGACAGGGGCCTCGTACGAGCAGTACTTC.

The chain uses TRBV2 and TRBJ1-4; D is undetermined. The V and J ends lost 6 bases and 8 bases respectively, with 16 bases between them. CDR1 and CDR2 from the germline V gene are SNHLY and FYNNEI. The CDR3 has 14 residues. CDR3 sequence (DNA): TGTGCCAGCAGGGGGAGGCTACCCGGAGAAAAACTGTTTTTT. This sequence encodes CASRGRLPGEKLFF.

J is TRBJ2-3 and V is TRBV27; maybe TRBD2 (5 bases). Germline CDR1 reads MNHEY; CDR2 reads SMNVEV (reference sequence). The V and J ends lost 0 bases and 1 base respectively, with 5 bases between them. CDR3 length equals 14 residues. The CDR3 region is CASSLSRGTDTQYF. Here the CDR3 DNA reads TGTGCCAGCAGTTTATCGAGGGGCACAGATACGCAGTATTTT.

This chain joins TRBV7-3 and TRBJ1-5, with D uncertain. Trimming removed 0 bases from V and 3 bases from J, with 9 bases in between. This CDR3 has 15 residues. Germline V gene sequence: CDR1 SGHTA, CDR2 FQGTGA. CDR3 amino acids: CASSLTGQSNQPQHF. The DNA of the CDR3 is TGTGCCAGCAGCTTAACGGGCCAGTCCAATCAGCCCCAGCATTTT.

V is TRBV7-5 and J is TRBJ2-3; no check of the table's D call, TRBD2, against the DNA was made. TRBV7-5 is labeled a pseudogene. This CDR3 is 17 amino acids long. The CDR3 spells CARSLGGSGSPSDTQYF. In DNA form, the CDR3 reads TGTGCCAGAAGCTTAGGGGGTAGCGGGAGTCCCTCAGATACGCAGTATTTT.

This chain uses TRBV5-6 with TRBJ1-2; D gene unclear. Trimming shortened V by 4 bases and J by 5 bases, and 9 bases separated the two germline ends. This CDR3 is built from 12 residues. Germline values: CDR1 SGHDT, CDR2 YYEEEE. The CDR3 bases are TGTGCCAGCAGCGAGGAGTTGTATGGCTACACCTTC. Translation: CASSEELYGYTF. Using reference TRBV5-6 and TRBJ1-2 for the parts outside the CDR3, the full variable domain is DAGVTQSPTHLIKTRGQQVTLRCSPKSGHDTVSWYQQALGQGPQFIFQYYEEEERQRGNFPDRFSGHQFPNYSSELNVNALLLGDSALYLCASSEELYGYTFGSGTRLTVV.

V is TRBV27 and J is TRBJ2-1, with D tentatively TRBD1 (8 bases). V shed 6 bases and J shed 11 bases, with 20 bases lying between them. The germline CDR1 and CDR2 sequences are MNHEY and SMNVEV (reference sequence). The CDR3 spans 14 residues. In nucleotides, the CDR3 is TGTGCCAGCAGGTCCCAGGGGGCCGGGGGGAAGCAGTTCTTC. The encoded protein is CASRSQGAGGKQFF.

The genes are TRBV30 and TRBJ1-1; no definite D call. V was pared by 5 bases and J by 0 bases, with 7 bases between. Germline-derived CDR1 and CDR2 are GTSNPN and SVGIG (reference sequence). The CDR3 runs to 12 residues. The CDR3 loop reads CAWEQLNTEAFF. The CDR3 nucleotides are TGTGCCTGGGAACAGCTGAACACTGAAGCTTTCTTT. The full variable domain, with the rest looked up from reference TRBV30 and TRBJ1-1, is SQTIHQWPATLVQPVGSPLSLECTVEGTSNPNLYWYRQAAGRGLQLLFYSVGIGQISSEVPQNLSASRPQDRQFILSSKKLLLSDSGFYLCAWEQLNTEAFFGQGTRLTVV.

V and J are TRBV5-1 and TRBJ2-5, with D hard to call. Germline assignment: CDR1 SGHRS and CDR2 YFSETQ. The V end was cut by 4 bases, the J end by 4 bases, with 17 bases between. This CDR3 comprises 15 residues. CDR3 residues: CASSPGWTLPETQYF. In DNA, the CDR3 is TGCGCCAGCAGCCCCGGCTGGACCCTCCCAGAGACCCAGTACTTC.

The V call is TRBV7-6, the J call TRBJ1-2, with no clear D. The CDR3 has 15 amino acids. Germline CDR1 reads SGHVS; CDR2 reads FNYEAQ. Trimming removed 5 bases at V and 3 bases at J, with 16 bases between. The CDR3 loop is CASSPWAGADYGYTF. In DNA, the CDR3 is TGTGCCAGCAGCCCCTGGGCAGGCGCGGACTATGGCTACACCTTC.

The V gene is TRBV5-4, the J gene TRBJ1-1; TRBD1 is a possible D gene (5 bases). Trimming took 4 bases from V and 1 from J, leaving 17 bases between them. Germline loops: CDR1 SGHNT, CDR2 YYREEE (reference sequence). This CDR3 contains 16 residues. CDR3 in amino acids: CASSIPWGSQNTEAFF. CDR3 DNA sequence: TGTGCCAGCAGCATCCCCTGGGGCAGCCAGAACACTGAAGCTTTCTTT.

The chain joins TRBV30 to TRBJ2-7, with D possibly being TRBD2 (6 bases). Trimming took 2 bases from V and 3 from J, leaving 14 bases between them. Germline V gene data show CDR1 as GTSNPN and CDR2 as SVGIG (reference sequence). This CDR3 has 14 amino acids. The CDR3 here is CAWSFGTEVYEQYF. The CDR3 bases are TGTGCCTGGAGTTTCGGGACTGAAGTCTACGAGCAGTACTTC.

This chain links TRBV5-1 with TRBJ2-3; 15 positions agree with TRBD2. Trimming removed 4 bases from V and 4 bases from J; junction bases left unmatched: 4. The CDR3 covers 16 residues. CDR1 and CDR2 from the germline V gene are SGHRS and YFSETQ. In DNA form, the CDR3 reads TGCGCCAGCAGCCTAGGACTAGCGGGGGGGGCAGATACGCAGTATTTT. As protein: CASSLGLAGGADTQYF.

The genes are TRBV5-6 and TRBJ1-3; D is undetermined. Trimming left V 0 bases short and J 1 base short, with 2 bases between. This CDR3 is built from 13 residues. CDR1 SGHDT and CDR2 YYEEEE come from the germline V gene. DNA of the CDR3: TGTGCCAGCAGCTTGGTATCTGGAAACACCATATATTTT. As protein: CASSLVSGNTIYF.

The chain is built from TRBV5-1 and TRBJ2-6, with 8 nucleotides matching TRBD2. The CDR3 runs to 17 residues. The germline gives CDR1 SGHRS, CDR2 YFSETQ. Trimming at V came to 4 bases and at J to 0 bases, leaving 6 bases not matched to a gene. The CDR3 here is CASSVAGGGSGANVLTF. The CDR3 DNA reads TGCGCCAGCAGCGTCGCGGGGGGCGGCTCTGGGGCCAACGTCCTGACTTTC.

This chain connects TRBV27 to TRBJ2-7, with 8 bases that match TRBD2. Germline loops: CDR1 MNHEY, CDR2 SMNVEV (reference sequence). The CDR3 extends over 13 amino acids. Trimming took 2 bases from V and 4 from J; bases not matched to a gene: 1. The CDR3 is CASSLREGYEQYF. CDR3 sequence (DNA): TGTGCCAGCAGTTTACGGGAGGGTTACGAGCAGTACTTC.

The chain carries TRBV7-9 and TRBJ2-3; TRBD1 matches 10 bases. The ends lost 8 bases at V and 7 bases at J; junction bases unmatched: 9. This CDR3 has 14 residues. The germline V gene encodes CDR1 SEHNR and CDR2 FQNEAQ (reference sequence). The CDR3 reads CASDSGTGVNTQYF. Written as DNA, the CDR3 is TGTGCCAGCGATTCCGGGACAGGGGTAAATACGCAGTATTTT.

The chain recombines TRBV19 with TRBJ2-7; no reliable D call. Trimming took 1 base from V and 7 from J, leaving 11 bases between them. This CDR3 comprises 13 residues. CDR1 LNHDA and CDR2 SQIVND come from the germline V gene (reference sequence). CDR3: CASSIGGLGEQYF. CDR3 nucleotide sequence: TGTGCCAGTAGTATAGGCGGCCTTGGAGAGCAGTACTTC.

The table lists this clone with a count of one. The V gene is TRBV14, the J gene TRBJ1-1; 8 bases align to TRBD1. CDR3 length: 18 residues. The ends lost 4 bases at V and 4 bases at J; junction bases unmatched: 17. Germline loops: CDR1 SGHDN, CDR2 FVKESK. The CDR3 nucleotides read TGTGCCAGCAGCCGCCTTTACTGGGACAGGAGGGGTGGCACTGAAGCTTTCTTT. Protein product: CASSRLYWDRRGGTEAFF.

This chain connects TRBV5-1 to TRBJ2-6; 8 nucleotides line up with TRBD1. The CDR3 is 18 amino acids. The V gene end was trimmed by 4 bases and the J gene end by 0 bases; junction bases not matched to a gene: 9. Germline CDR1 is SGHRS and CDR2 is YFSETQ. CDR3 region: CASSPETGVASGANVLTF. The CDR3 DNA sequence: TGCGCCAGCAGCCCTGAGACAGGGGTCGCCTCTGGGGCCAACGTCCTGACTTTC. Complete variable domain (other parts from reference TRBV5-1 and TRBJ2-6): KAGVTQTPRYLIKTRGQQVTLSCSPISGHRSVSWYQQTPGQGLQFLFEYFSETQRNKGNFPGRFSGRQFSNSRSEMNVSTLELGDSALYLCASSPETGVASGANVLTFGAGSRLTVL.

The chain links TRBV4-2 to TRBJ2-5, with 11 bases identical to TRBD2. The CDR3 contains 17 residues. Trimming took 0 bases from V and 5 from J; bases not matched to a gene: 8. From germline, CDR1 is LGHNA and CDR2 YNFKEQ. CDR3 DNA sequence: TGTGCCAGCAGCCAAGAGGGTGCTAGCGGGGGGAGGGAGACCCAGTACTTC. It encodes CASSQEGASGGRETQYF.

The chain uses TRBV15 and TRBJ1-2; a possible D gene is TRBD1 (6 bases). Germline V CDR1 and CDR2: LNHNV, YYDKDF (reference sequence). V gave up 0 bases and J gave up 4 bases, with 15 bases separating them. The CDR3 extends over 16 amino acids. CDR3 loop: CATSRDSSRGAYGYTF. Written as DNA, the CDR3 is TGTGCCACCAGCAGAGATAGTTCCAGGGGTGCCTATGGCTACACCTTC.

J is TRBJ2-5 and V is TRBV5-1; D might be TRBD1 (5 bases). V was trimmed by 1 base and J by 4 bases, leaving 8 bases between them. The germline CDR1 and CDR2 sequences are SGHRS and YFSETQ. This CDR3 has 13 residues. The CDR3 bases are TGCGCCAGCAGCTTGAGGGGTCGAGAGACCCAGTACTTC. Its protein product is CASSLRGRETQYF.

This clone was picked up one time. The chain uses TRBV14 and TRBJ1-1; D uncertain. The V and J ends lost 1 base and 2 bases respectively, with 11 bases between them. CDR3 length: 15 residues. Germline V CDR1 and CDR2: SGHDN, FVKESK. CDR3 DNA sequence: TGTGCCAGCAGCCAAGTGGGCAGACTTAACACTGAAGCTTTCTTT. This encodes CASSQVGRLNTEAFF.

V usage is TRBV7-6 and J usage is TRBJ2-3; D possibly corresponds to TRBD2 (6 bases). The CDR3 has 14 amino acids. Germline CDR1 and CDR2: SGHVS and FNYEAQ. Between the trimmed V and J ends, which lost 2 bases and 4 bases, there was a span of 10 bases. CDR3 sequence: CASSLFGSADTQYF. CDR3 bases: TGTGCCAGCAGCTTATTCGGGAGCGCAGATACGCAGTATTTT.

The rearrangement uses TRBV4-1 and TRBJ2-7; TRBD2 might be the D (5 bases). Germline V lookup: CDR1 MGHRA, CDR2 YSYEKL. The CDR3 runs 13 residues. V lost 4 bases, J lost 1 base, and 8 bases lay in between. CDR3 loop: CASSRTGSYEQYF. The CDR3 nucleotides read TGCGCCAGCAGCCGAACGGGATCCTACGAGCAGTACTTC.

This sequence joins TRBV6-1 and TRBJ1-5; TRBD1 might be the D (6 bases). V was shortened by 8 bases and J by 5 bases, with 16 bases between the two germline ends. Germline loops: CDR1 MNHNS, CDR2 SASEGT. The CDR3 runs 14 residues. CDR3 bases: TGTGCCAGCCTGGTTCAGGGGTCGGATCAGCCCCAGCATTTT. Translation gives CASLVQGSDQPQHF.

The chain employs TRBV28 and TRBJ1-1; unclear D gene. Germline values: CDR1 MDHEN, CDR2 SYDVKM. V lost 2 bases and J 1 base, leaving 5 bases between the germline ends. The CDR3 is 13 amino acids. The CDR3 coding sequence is TGTGCCAGCAGTTTAGTTACGAACACTGAAGCTTTCTTT. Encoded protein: CASSLVTNTEAFF.

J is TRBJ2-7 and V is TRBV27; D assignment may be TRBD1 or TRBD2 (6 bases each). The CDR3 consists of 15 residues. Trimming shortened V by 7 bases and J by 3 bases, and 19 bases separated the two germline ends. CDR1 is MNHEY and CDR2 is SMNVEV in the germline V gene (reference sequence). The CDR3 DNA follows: TGTGCCAGCACCCCTTTTAGCGGAGGGGGCTACGAGCAGTACTTC. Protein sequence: CASTPFSGGGYEQYF.

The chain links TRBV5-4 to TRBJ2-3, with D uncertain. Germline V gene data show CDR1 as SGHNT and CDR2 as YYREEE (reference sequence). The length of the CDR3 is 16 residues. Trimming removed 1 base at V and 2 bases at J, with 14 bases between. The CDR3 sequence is CASSLSGPSSTDTQYF. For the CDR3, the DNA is TGTGCCAGCAGCTTGTCCGGGCCCTCTTCCACAGATACGCAGTATTTT.